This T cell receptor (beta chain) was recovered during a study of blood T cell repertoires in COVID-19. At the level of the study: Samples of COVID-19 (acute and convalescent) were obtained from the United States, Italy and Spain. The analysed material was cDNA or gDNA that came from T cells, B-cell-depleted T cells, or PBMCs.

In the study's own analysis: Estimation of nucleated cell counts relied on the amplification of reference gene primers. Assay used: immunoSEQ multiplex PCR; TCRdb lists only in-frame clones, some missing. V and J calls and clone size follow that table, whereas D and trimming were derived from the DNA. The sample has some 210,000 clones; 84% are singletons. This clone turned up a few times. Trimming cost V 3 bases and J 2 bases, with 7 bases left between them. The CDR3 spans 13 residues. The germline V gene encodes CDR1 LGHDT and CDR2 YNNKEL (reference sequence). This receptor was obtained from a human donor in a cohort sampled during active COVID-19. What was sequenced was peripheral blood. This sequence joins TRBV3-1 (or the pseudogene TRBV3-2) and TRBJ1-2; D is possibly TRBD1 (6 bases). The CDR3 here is CASSHQGNYGYTF. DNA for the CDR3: TGTGCCAGCAGCCATCAGGGGAACTATGGCTACACCTTC.